This TCR beta chain was recovered during a study of T cell clonality in common variable immunodeficiency. At least ten counts were recorded for this clone. What it binds is unknown. The read comes to an end 3 residues before the CDR3 does, leaving the germline J gene to fill in the end. Germline assignment: CDR1 MNHEY and CDR2 SVGEGT. The CDR3 sequence is 16 residues long. V was pared by 3 bases and J by 1 base, with 3 bases of the junction left unmatched. Study-level results: CVID subjects shared fewer TCRbeta clones than healthy controls did. CVID subjects had higher TCRbeta clonality than healthy controls, most marked in about a third.

Generated by immunoSEQ multiplex PCR, the TCRdb table keeps only in-frame clones and is missing some. This sample has around 50,000 clones, each found more than once. Blood samples were heparinized, roughly 5 to 8 ml per donor. The sequence came from a person aged 18-69 years in good health. This rearrangement joins TRBV6-2 or TRBV6-3 to TRBJ2-3; TRBD2 matches 11 bases. Material: peripheral blood mononuclear cells. The CDR3 DNA, read in part, is TGTGCCAGCAGTTATGTACTAGCGGGGGGCACAGATACG. It codes for CASSYVLAGGTDT. The CDR3 reads in full as CASSYVLAGGTDTQYF.